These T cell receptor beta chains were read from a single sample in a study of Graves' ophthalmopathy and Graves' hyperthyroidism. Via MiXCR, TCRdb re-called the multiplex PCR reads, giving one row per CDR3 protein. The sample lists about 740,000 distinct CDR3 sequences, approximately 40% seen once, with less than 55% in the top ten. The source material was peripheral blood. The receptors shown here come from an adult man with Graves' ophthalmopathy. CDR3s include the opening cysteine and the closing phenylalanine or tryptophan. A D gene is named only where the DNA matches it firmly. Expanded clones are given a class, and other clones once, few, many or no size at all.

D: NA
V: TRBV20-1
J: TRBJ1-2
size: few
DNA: TGCAGTGCTAGGGTCCCTATTGGAAAAGATGGCTACACCTTC
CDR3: CSARVPIGKDGYTF

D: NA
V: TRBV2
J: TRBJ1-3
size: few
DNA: TGTGCCAGCAGTGAAGGCCAGGTACTGGCTGGAAACACCATATATTTT
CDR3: CASSEGQVLAGNTIYF

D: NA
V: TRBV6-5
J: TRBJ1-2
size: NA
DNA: TGTGCCAGCAGCAGGACAGACTACTATGGCTACACCTTC
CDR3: CASSRTDYYGYTF

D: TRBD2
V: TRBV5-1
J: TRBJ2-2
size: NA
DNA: TGCGCCAGCAGCTTTCTAGCGGGAATGTCTGGCTCCGGGGAGCTGTTTTTT
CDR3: CASSFLAGMSGSGELFF

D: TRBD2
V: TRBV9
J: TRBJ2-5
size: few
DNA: TGTGCCAGCAGCTTCTCCCCGGGGGGACAAGAGACCCAGTACTTC
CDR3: CASSFSPGGQETQYF

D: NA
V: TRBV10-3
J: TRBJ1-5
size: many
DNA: TGTGCCACCCGATGGGCGAGCAATCAGCCCCAGCATTTT
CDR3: CATRWASNQPQHF

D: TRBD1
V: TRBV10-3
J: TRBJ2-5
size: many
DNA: TGTGCCATCAGTGATTCCCAGGGGACAGGGGTGGAGACCCAGTACTTC
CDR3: CAISDSQGTGVETQYF

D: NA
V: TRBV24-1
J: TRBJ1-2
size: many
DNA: TGTGCCACCAGTGACCCATACAGGGCAGGGGGCTACACCTTC
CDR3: CATSDPYRAGGYTF

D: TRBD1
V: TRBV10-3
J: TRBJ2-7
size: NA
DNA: TGTGCCATCAGTGAGATAGGACAGGGGCGAGAGCAGTACTTC
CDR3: CAISEIGQGREQYF

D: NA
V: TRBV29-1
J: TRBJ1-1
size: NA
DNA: TGCAGCGTTGATGGGGGCAGGGACACTGAAGCTTTCTTT
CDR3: CSVDGGRDTEAFF

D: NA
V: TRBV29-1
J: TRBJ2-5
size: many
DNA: TGCAGCGTTGAAGAGTTTACAGGGTATGGGACCCAGTACTTC
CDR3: CSVEEFTGYGTQYF

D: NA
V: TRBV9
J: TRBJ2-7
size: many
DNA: TGTGCCAGCAGCAGAACCGGGACTGCAACCTACGAGCAGTACTTC
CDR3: CASSRTGTATYEQYF

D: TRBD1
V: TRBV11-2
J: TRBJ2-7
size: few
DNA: TGTGCCAGCAGCCCGTCGACAGGGGGGATTTACGAGCAGTACTTC
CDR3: CASSPSTGGIYEQYF

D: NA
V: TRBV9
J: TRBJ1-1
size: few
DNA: TGTGCCAGCAGCATGCCAGAAAACACTGAAGCTTTCTTT
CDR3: CASSMPENTEAFF

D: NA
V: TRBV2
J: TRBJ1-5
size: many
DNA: TGTGCCAGCAGTGCTGAGGGGGTGGGCAATCAGCCCCAGCATTTT
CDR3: CASSAEGVGNQPQHF

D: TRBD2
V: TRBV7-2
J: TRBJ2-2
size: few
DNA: TGTGCCAGCAGCTTGGGACTAGCGGGACTCACCGGGGAGCTGTTTTTT
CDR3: CASSLGLAGLTGELFF

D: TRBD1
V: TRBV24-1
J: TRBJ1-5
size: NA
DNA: TGTGCCAGCAGTTTTCTTTCGGACAGGATGAATCAGCCCCAGCATTTT
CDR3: CASSFLSDRMNQPQHF